Below are 28 T cell receptor beta chains sequenced from a single sample in a study of Siglec-9 on CD8 T cells in melanoma. Some clones are missing from TCRdb's copy, which holds only in-frame ones; the method was immunoSEQ multiplex PCR. Of 29,000 or so clones in the sample, 75% to 85% were seen once. Sequencing was done on a sample of Siglec-9- CD8+ T cells sorted from blood. Every receptor here comes from a human donor in good health.

V is TRBV15 and J is TRBJ2-5; 14 positions agree with TRBD2. Germline V gene lookup returns CDR1 LNHNV and CDR2 YYDKDF (reference sequence). The CDR3 totals 21 residues. V was clipped by 1 base and J by 5 bases; unmatched bases: 18. The CDR3 is CATSRGGYRTSGGPGRETQYF. CDR3 nucleotide sequence: TGTGCCACCAGCAGAGGAGGTTATAGGACTAGCGGGGGGCCGGGCAGGGAGACCCAGTACTTC.

This sequence joins TRBV28 and TRBJ2-2; TRBD1 is a possible D gene (8 bases). V was shortened by 6 bases and J by 1 base, with 12 bases between the two germline ends. This CDR3 has 15 amino acids. The germline V gene has CDR1 MDHEN and CDR2 SYDVKM. The CDR3 DNA reads as TGTGCCAGCAGGCGGGGGACAGGGAACACCGGGGAGCTGTTTTTT. Translating it yields CASRRGTGNTGELFF.

V usage is TRBV28 and J usage is TRBJ2-3; 12 bases agree with TRBD1. Germline V CDR1 and CDR2: MDHEN, SYDVKM. V lost 6 bases, J lost 0 bases, and 10 bases stayed unmatched. There are 18 residues in the CDR3. DNA for the CDR3: TGTGCCAGCAGCTCCGGGACAGGGGGCATCTGGAGCACAGATACGCAGTATTTT. Translation: CASSSGTGGIWSTDTQYF.

V is TRBV7-8 and J is TRBJ2-7; 13 nucleotides agree with TRBD2. The ends lost 5 bases at V and 5 bases at J; junction bases unmatched: 6. Germline V gene lookup returns CDR1 SGHVS and CDR2 FQNEAQ. The CDR3 spans 15 residues. CDR3 in DNA: TGTGCCAGCAGCATACTAGCGGGAGGGTTTGACGAGCAGTACGTC. Protein: CASSILAGGFDEQYV.

This clone was detected only a few times. Within the sample, other DNA sequences also encode this same CDR3. CDR3 sequence reads: CASSQGNEQYF. CDR3 nucleotides: TGTGCCAGCAGCCAAGGGAACGAGCAGTACTTC. The rearrangement joins TRBV14 to TRBJ2-7; D remains ambiguous. Germline loops: CDR1 SGHDN, CDR2 FVKESK. This CDR3 is 11 amino acids long. The V and J ends lost 1 base and 5 bases respectively, with 3 bases between them.

The CDR3 reads CASRLAGGPVSEQFF. The CDR3 DNA sequence: TGTGCCAGCAGACTAGCGGGGGGGCCGGTTAGTGAGCAGTTCTTC. This sequence joins TRBV6-5 and TRBJ2-1; 13 bases are shared with TRBD2. V lost 6 bases and J lost 9; bases outside the gene matches: 8. CDR3 size: 15 residues. The V gene's germline CDR1 is MNHEY and CDR2 SVGAGI.

This rearrangement joins TRBV6-5 to TRBJ1-2; no clear D. The CDR3 has 12 amino acids. CDR1 and CDR2 (germline): MNHEY, SVGAGI. V was cut by 8 bases and J by 0 bases, with 7 bases left in between. CDR3 in amino acids: CASRAANYGYTF. CDR3 bases: TGTGCCAGCCGCGCGGCTAACTATGGCTACACCTTC.

This sequence joins TRBV19 and TRBJ1-1; perhaps TRBD1 as D (6 bases). Trimming pared 3 bases from V and 1 base from J, leaving 12 bases between. This CDR3 is built from 15 residues. Germline V gives CDR1 LNHDA, CDR2 SQIVND (reference sequence). In nucleotides, the CDR3 is TGTGCCAGTAGTATCGGGGGCCGAGGGAACACTGAAGCTTTCTTT. This codes for CASSIGGRGNTEAFF.

The J gene is TRBJ2-3, the V gene TRBV28; TRBD2 is a possible D gene (6 bases). Germline CDR1 and CDR2: MDHEN and SYDVKM. The ends were cut back, 6 bases at V and 6 bases at J, with 19 bases in the middle. This CDR3 spans 15 amino acids. The CDR3: CASRLGTSSGDTQYF. CDR3 coding DNA: TGTGCCAGCAGATTGGGGACTTCCTCGGGTGATACGCAGTATTTT.

The rearrangement joins TRBV10-2 to TRBJ2-3, with a tentative D call TRBD2 (5 bases). In germline, CDR1 is WSHSY, CDR2 SAAADI. The V and J ends lost 6 bases and 4 bases respectively, with 20 bases between them. The CDR3 contains 16 residues. CDR3 residues: CASRTRPGKLADTQYF. DNA for the CDR3: TGCGCCAGCAGGACCCGACCCGGGAAGCTCGCAGATACGCAGTATTTT.

The chain employs TRBV19 and TRBJ2-3; TRBD2 might be the D (5 bases). V shed 1 base and J shed 2 bases, with 7 bases lying between them. Germline V gene data show CDR1 as LNHDA and CDR2 as SQIVND (reference sequence). This CDR3 has 14 residues. This CDR3 is CASSIGAATDTQYF. CDR3 in DNA: TGTGCCAGTAGTATAGGAGCGGCCACAGATACGCAGTATTTT. Full variable domain (missing parts from reference TRBV19 and TRBJ2-3): DGGITQSPKYLFRKEGQNVTLSCEQNLNHDAMYWYRQDPGQGLRLIYYSQIVNDFQKGDIAEGYSVSREKKESFPLTVTSAQKNPTAFYLCASSIGAATDTQYFGPGTRLTVL.

This rearrangement joins TRBV27 to TRBJ2-7, with D possibly TRBD2 on 5 matching bases. V shed 0 bases and J shed 5 bases, with 11 bases lying between them. Germline values: CDR1 MNHEY, CDR2 SMNVEV (reference sequence). The CDR3 has 14 amino acids. CDR3 nucleotides: TGTGCCAGCAGTTTATCTGCCGGAGGCCACGAGCAGTACGTC. This encodes CASSLSAGGHEQYV.

The chain uses TRBV27 and TRBJ2-4; D might be TRBD2 (6 bases). V lost 4 bases and J lost 0, with 19 bases in between. The germline V gene encodes CDR1 MNHEY and CDR2 SMNVEV (reference sequence). The CDR3 is made up of 18 amino acids. The CDR3 loop is CASSSRPSGGIAKNIQYF. The CDR3, as DNA: TGTGCCAGCAGTTCTCGGCCCAGTGGGGGGATAGCCAAAAACATTCAGTACTTC.

This chain joins TRBV7-9 and TRBJ1-1; D gene uncertain. This CDR3 is 12 amino acids long. Trimming stripped 8 bases from V and 5 bases from J, with 12 bases between. Germline assignment: CDR1 SEHNR and CDR2 FQNEAQ (reference sequence). The CDR3 coding sequence is TGTGCCAGCCGACTTGAAGGGACTGAAGCTTTCTTT. This gives the protein CASRLEGTEAFF.

The chain employs TRBV27 and TRBJ1-1; D gene ambiguous. With 1 base removed from V and 4 bases from J, the gap between germline ends came to 10 bases. This CDR3 has 14 amino acids. Germline V gives CDR1 MNHEY, CDR2 SMNVEV (reference sequence). The CDR3 loop reads CASSLLMGVTEAFF. CDR3 bases: TGTGCCAGCAGTTTATTAATGGGAGTCACTGAAGCTTTCTTT.

The V gene is TRBV5-1, the J gene TRBJ2-1; 10 bases are shared with TRBD2. CDR3 length: 16 amino acids. Germline CDR1 reads SGHRS; CDR2 reads YFSETQ. Trimming removed 1 base from V and 6 bases from J; junction bases left unmatched: 7. CDR3 residues: CASSLWGASGSNEQFF. The CDR3 DNA reads TGCGCCAGCAGCTTGTGGGGAGCTAGCGGGAGCAATGAGCAGTTCTTC. Together with reference TRBV5-1 and TRBJ2-1, the CDR3 gives the full variable domain: KAGVTQTPRYLIKTRGQQVTLSCSPISGHRSVSWYQQTPGQGLQFLFEYFSETQRNKGNFPGRFSGRQFSNSRSEMNVSTLELGDSALYLCASSLWGASGSNEQFFGPGTRLTVL.

In nucleotides, the CDR3 is TGTGCCAGCAGCTCAACTAGTTCGGTTGCAGATACGCAGTATTTT. Its translation is CASSSTSSVADTQYF. This chain connects TRBV7-2 to TRBJ2-3, with TRBD2 as a possible D gene (5 bases). CDR1 is SGHTA and CDR2 is FQGNSA in the germline V gene. The CDR3 sequence is 15 residues long. Trimming took 4 bases from V and 4 from J, leaving 15 bases between them. The variable domain in full, with the rest retrieved from reference TRBV7-2 and TRBJ2-3, is GAGVSQSPSNKVTEKGKDVELRCDPISGHTALYWYRQSLGQGLEFLIYFQGNSAPDKSGLPSDRFSAERTGGSVSTLTIQRTQQEDSAVYLCASSSTSSVADTQYFGPGTRLTVL.

This clone appeared a few times. V gene TRBV7-9 combines with J gene TRBJ2-2; 8 bases line up with TRBD1. Germline lookup yields CDR1 SEHNR and CDR2 FQNEAQ (reference sequence). There are 15 residues in the CDR3. V lost 4 bases to trimming and J lost 5 bases; unmatched junction nucleotides: 6. This chain's CDR3 is CASSSARGRTGELFF. In nucleotides, the CDR3 is TGTGCCAGCAGCTCGGCCAGGGGGCGAACCGGGGAGCTGTTTTTT.

This chain links TRBV2 with TRBJ2-3; D is perhaps TRBD1 or TRBD2 (5 bases each). CDR3 length: 14 amino acids. Looked up from germline, CDR1 is SNHLY and CDR2 is FYNNEI. V was shortened by 2 bases and J by 5 bases, with 11 bases between the two germline ends. The CDR3 is CASSEMGVGDTQYF. The CDR3 DNA reads as TGTGCCAGCAGTGAAATGGGGGTCGGAGATACGCAGTATTTT. Full variable domain (missing parts from reference TRBV2 and TRBJ2-3): EPEVTQTPSHQVTQMGQEVILRCVPISNHLYFYWYRQILGQKVEFLVSFYNNEISEKSEIFDDQFSVERPDGSNFTLKIRSTKLEDSAMYFCASSEMGVGDTQYFGPGTRLTVL.

The chain recombines TRBV6-6 with TRBJ2-1, with D perhaps matching TRBD2 (7 bases). V dropped 0 bases and J dropped 5 bases, with 14 bases sitting between them. Germline V gives CDR1 MNHNY, CDR2 SVGAGI (reference sequence). The CDR3 length is 16 residues. CDR3 region: CASSYSVGEGDNEQFF. CDR3 bases: TGTGCCAGCAGTTACTCTGTGGGGGAGGGGGACAATGAGCAGTTCTTC.

This chain connects TRBV19 to TRBJ1-2, with D maybe TRBD1 (5 bases). The ends were cut back, 1 base at V and 7 bases at J, with 7 bases in the middle. Germline V lookup: CDR1 LNHDA, CDR2 SQIVND (reference sequence). CDR3 length: 12 amino acids. CDR3 loop: CASSIGRAGYTF. CDR3 DNA sequence: TGTGCCAGTAGTATAGGCAGGGCTGGCTACACCTTC.

In DNA form, the CDR3 reads TGTGCCAGCAGCTTAGACAGGGGGCCAGTTGAAGCTTTCTTT. Translating it yields CASSLDRGPVEAFF. The V gene is TRBV13, the J gene TRBJ1-1; 9 nucleotides align to TRBD1. Germline CDR1 PRHDT, CDR2 FYEKMQ (reference sequence). The trim removed 1 base at V and 7 bases at J, leaving 4 bases unmatched. The CDR3 sequence is 14 residues long.

This clone was picked up one time. The J gene is TRBJ1-2, the V gene TRBV27, with TRBD1 matching 8 bases. Looked up from germline, CDR1 is MNHEY and CDR2 is SMNVEV (reference sequence). The CDR3 spans 15 residues. J was trimmed by 6 bases and V by 3 bases; bases with no gene match: 9. The CDR3 coding sequence is TGTGCCAGCAGTTTGAAACAGGGGGTTGTGGATGGCTACACCTTC. Protein product: CASSLKQGVVDGYTF.

The V and J genes are TRBV11-2 and TRBJ2-7; 8 bases are a match to TRBD2. The CDR3 is made up of 15 amino acids. The trim removed 5 bases at V and 2 bases at J, leaving 8 bases unmatched. Germline V gene lookup returns CDR1 SGHAT and CDR2 FQNNGV. The CDR3 nucleotides read TGTGCCAGCAGCCTAGGGTTTAGCGGGACCTACGAGCAGTACGTC. Its protein product is CASSLGFSGTYEQYV.

V gene TRBV29-1 combines with J gene TRBJ2-5, with D possibly TRBD1 on 5 matching bases. CDR3 length: 17 residues. Trimming removed 4 bases from V and 3 bases from J, with 24 bases in between. Germline lookup yields CDR1 SQVTM and CDR2 ANQGSEA. CDR3 DNA sequence: TGCAGCGTTGTAGGGTCCCTCCAGGGAATACGAGAAGAGACCCAGTACTTC. Translation gives CSVVGSLQGIREETQYF.

The chain uses TRBV13 and TRBJ2-1; D is possibly TRBD2 (5 bases). This CDR3 is built from 12 residues. CDR1 and CDR2 from the germline V gene are PRHDT and FYEKMQ (reference sequence). The V end was cut by 6 bases, the J end by 12 bases, with 15 bases between. CDR3 protein: CASRNARTWQFF. DNA for the CDR3: TGTGCCAGCAGAAACGCCAGGACTTGGCAGTTCTTC.

CDR3 nucleotides: TGTGCCAGCAGCTTAGGCGACTCCTACGAGCAGTACGTC. It encodes CASSLGDSYEQYV. The J gene is TRBJ2-7, the V gene TRBV7-6; no clear D. CDR1 and CDR2 (germline): SGHVS, FNYEAQ. V lost 1 base, J lost 0 bases, and 4 bases lay in between. The CDR3 spans 13 residues.

The chain employs TRBV9 and TRBJ1-3; unclear D gene. Germline CDR1 SGDLS, CDR2 YYNGEE. The CDR3 consists of 15 residues. V lost 2 bases and J lost 0, with 9 bases in between. The CDR3 DNA sequence: TGTGCCAGCAGCGTTATGGGATCCTCTGGAAACACCATATATTTT. This sequence encodes CASSVMGSSGNTIYF. The whole variable domain, filled in from reference TRBV9 and TRBJ1-3, reads DSGVTQTPKHLITATGQRVTLRCSPRSGDLSVYWYQQSLDQGLQFLIQYYNGEERAKGNILERFSAQQFPDLHSELNLSSLELGDSALYFCASSVMGSSGNTIYFGEGSWLTVV.